This T cell receptor beta chain was sequenced for a study of T cell responses to AZD1222 COVID-19 vaccine. About the research overall: The study pooled second doses at about 4 or about 12 weeks.

Produced via immunoSEQ multiplex PCR; TCRdb's table is partial and in-frame only. The repertoire holds about 50,000 clones, with about 74% as singletons. Germline lookup yields CDR1 LGHDT and CDR2 YNNKEL (reference sequence). J lost 5 bases, V lost 4 bases, and 9 bases had no gene match. The CDR3 covers 15 residues. V is TRBV3-1 (or the pseudogene TRBV3-2) and J is TRBJ2-7; 9 bases match TRBD1. The TCR comes from an adult in good health. The material sequenced was peripheral blood, taken on day 0 of AZD1222 vaccination. CDR3 protein: CASSLQGQGLHEQYF. As DNA, the CDR3 is TGTGCCAGCAGCCTCCAGGGACAGGGATTGCACGAGCAGTACTTC.